What follows is one TCR beta chain and its context. The data are from a study of blood T cell repertoires in COVID-19. Study-wide background: Samples taken during acute and convalescent COVID-19 were collected in the United States, Italy and Spain.

TCRdb's copy holds only in-frame clones and misses some; the assay was immunoSEQ multiplex PCR. The table lists approximately 300,000 clones, around 90% of them singletons, with 0.8% to 1.3% in the top ten. CDR3 size: 13 residues. The germline V gene encodes CDR1 SGDLS and CDR2 YYNGEE. V gave up 0 bases and J gave up 10 bases, with 11 bases separating them. The gene calls are TRBV9 and TRBJ2-1; D is perhaps TRBD1 (5 bases). The sequenced sample consisted of peripheral blood. The receptor comes from a woman between 40 and 50 years old with COVID-19, enrolled during active disease. The CDR3 nucleotides are TGTGCCAGCAGCGTAGAAGTCGCAGGGGAGCAGTTCTTC. Translated: CASSVEVAGEQFF.